These T cell receptor beta chains were read from a single sample in a study of T-cell memory formation after mild COVID-19. Each CDR3 protein is one row after TCRdb ran MiXCR on the 5' RACE reads. Among 450,000 to 650,000 distinct CDR3 sequences listed, about 20% were seen once. Sequencing input: PBMCs or a T cell subset sorted from them (not recorded which). The source of these receptors is an adult woman who had mild COVID-19 (a few samples of this study predate the infection). Cell type and time point are not known. Each CDR3 is given with its conserved first and last residue. D genes are given only for firm matches. Clone sizes are given selectively: once, few, many, or a class where the clone is expanded.

clone_size,v_call,j_call,d_call,cdr3_nt,cdr3_aa
few,TRBV3-1,TRBJ1-2,NA,TGTGCCAGCAGCCAAGAGTCGGAGCAGGACTATGGCTACACCTTC,CASSQESEQDYGYTF
NA,TRBV6-6,TRBJ2-2,TRBD2,TGTGCCAGCAGTTACCTTCGCGGGGGGGGCACCGGGGAGCTGTTTTTT,CASSYLRGGGTGELFF
NA,TRBV5-1,TRBJ1-2,NA,TGCGCCAGCAGCCCCGGCGTGGCAGGCTATGGCTACACCTTC,CASSPGVAGYGYTF
NA,TRBV7-6,TRBJ2-1,TRBD2,TGTGCCAGCAGCTCCCTAGCGGGACCCAACAATGAGCAGTTCTTC,CASSSLAGPNNEQFF
few,TRBV12-3/TRBV12-4,TRBJ2-7,TRBD2,TGTGCCAGCAGTTTAGCGCTGCGGGGGGGCGCACCCTACGAGCAGTACTTC,CASSLALRGGAPYEQYF
NA,TRBV11-3,TRBJ2-1,NA,TGTGCCAGCAGCTTAGTTACGGGAAACTACAATGAGCAGTTCTTC,CASSLVTGNYNEQFF
few,TRBV7-2,TRBJ2-7,NA,TGTGCCAGCAGCACGACGATAAGGTTCGAGCAGTACTTC,CASSTTIRFEQYF
NA,TRBV5-6,TRBJ2-1,NA,TGTGCCAGCATCCCGACCGGGACACCCTACAATGAGCAGTTCTTC,CASIPTGTPYNEQFF
NA,TRBV11-1,TRBJ1-1,TRBD1,TGTGCCACGGAGAAAAACCGGGGACAGGGGAACACTGAAGCTTTCTTT,CATEKNRGQGNTEAFF
NA,TRBV20-1,TRBJ1-1,NA,TGCAGTGCTAGGAAGGCTGGGGACGGTCTGAACACTGAAGCTTTCTTT,CSARKAGDGLNTEAFF
NA,TRBV19,TRBJ2-1,NA,TGTGCCAGTAGTATAGCAAGGGCGGATGAGCAGTTCTTC,CASSIARADEQFF
NA,TRBV11-3,TRBJ2-3,NA,TGTGCCAGCAGCTTCGAGACAGAGACGGCGCAGTATTTT,CASSFETETAQYF
NA,TRBV20-1,TRBJ1-1,TRBD1,TGCAGTGCTAGAGCGGAGGGGGCGCTGGTGAACACTGAAGCTTTCTTT,CSARAEGALVNTEAFF
many,TRBV25-1,TRBJ2-7,NA,TGTGCCAGCAGTGGGGTTTCGAAAGAGCAGTACTTC,CASSGVSKEQYF
few,TRBV7-2,TRBJ2-7,TRBD2,TGTGCCAGCAGCTTGACCTACCTAGCGGGCCACGAGCAGTACTTC,CASSLTYLAGHEQYF
NA,TRBV20-1,TRBJ2-4,NA,TGCAGTGCCCCGGGCCCTACGAGGGGCAAAAACATTCAGTACTTC,CSAPGPTRGKNIQYF